This T cell receptor beta chain came from a study of blood T cells in healthy people across ages. The study, taken as a whole, reports: For the donors, CMV status was unknown and possibly confounded expanded clonotype changes. Investigators viewed diversity estimates from one million T cells as underestimates, the study reported.

Comment on this clonotype: Its antigen is unknown.

Trimming removed 6 bases at V and 0 bases at J, with 15 bases between. The CDR3 contains 17 residues. Germline V lookup: CDR1 MDHEN, CDR2 SYDVKM. Then a second PCR, running roughly 6 to 12 cycles, was carried out with a sample-barcoded 5' primer and a J-beta primer mix. MiXCR, run by TCRdb on the 5' RACE reads, gives a single entry per CDR3 protein. The sample lists over a million distinct CDR3 sequences, more than 40% occurring once. This clonotype originated in a woman in her sixties or seventies in good health. Sequences were obtained from blood. The genes are TRBV28 and TRBJ2-6, with TRBD2 as a possible D gene (6 bases). This CDR3 is CASRPIHGSSGANVLTF. The CDR3 region has the DNA TGTGCCAGCAGACCTATTCACGGGAGCTCTGGGGCCAACGTCCTGACTTTC.